This TCR beta chain was profiled in a study of shared T cell receptors in the human thymus. TCRdb keeps only in-frame clones here, not all; method: immunoSEQ multiplex PCR. The sample holds hundreds of thousands of clones, about 80% seen once. CDR3 length: 15 amino acids. CDR1 SGHDT and CDR2 YYEEEE come from the germline V gene. Trimming shortened V by 4 bases and J by 1 base, and 14 bases separated the two germline ends. This same sample was also taken into another study, of human thymus T cells. That work states: Unrelated individuals had highly overlapping thymic repertoires, as reported in related research.

The TCR was taken from a boy in the first two years of life with a congenital heart defect. This chain uses TRBV5-6 with TRBJ2-5; D call uncertain. Material: thymocytes. The CDR3 DNA follows: TGTGCCAGCAGCCCTGGCGGCAGACCCCAAGAGACCCAGTACTTC. It specifies CASSPGGRPQETQYF.